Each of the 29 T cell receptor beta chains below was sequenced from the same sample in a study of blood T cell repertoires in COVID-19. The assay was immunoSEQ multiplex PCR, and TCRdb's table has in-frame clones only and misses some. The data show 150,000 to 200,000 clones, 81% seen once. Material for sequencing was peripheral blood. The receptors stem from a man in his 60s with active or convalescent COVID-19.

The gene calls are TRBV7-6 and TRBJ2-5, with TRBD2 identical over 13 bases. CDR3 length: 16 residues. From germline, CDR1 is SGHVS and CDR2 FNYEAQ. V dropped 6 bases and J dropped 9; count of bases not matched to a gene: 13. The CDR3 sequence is CASSQTSGGTIGAQYF. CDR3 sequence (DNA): TGTGCCAGCAGTCAGACTAGCGGGGGGACCATTGGGGCCCAGTACTTC.

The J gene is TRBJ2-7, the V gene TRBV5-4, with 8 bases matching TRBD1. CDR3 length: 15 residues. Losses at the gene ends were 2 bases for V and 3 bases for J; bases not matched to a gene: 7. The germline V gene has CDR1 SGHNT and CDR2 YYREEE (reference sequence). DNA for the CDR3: TGTGCCAGCAGCTTTCAGGGGGCGGGAAACTACGAGCAGTACTTC. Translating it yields CASSFQGAGNYEQYF.

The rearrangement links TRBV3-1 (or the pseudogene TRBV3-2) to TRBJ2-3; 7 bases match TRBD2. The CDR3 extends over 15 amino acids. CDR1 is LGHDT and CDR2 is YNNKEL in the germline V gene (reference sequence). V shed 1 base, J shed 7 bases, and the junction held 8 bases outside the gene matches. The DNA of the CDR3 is TGTGCCAGCAGCCAAGCAAGCGGGAAAGGGAATACGCAGTATTTT. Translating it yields CASSQASGKGNTQYF.

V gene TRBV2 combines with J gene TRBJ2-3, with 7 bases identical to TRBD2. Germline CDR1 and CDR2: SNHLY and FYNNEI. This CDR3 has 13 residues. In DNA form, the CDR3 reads TGTGCGGGGCGGGAGTCTAGCACAGATACGCAGTATTTT. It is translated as CAGRESSTDTQYF.

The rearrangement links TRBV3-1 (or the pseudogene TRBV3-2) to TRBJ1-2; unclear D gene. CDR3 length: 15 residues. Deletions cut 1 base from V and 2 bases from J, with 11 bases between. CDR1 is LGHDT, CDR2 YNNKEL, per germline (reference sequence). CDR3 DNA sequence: TGTGCCAGCAGCCAAGGGGCCTATCGCAACTATGGCTACACCTTC. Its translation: CASSQGAYRNYGYTF.

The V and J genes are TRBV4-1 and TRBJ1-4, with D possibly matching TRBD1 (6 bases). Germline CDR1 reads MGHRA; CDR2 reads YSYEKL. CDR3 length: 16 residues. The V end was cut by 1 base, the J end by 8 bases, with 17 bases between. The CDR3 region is CASSQGTDQRREKLFF. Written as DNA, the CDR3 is TGCGCCAGCAGCCAAGGGACAGACCAGAGGAGGGAAAAACTGTTTTTT.

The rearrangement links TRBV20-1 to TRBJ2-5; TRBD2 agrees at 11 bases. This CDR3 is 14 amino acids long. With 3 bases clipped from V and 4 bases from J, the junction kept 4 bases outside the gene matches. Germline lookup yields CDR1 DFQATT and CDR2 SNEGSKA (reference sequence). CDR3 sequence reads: CSASLGTSGETQYF. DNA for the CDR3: TGCAGTGCTAGTCTCGGGACTAGCGGAGAGACCCAGTACTTC.

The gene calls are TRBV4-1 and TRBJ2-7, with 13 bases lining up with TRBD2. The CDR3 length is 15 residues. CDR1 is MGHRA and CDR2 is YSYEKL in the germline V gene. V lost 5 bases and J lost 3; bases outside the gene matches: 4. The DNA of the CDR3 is TGCGCCAGCAGCGAAGGGACTAGCGGGATCTACGAGCAGTACTTC. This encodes CASSEGTSGIYEQYF.

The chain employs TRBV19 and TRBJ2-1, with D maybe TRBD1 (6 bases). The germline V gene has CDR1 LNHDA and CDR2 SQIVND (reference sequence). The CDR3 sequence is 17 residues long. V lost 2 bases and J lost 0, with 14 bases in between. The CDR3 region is CASSITPTGSSYNEQFF. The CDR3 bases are TGTGCCAGTAGTATAACCCCGACAGGAAGCTCCTACAATGAGCAGTTCTTC.

The CDR3 DNA follows: TGTGCCAGCAGCCCCTGGACAGCAACTAATGAAAAACTGTTTTTT. Translation: CASSPWTATNEKLFF. The V call is TRBV7-9, the J call TRBJ1-4; a weak D match, TRBD1 (6 bases). Germline CDR1 is SEHNR and CDR2 is FQNEAQ (reference sequence). This CDR3 is 15 amino acids long. Trimming removed 5 bases from V and 0 bases from J, with 10 bases in between.

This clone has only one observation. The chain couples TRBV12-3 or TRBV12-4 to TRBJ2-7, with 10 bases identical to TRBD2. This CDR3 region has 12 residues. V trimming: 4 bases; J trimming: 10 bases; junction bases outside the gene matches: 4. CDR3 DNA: TGTGCCAGCAGTTGGACTAGCGGCCGACAGTACTTC. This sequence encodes CASSWTSGRQYF.

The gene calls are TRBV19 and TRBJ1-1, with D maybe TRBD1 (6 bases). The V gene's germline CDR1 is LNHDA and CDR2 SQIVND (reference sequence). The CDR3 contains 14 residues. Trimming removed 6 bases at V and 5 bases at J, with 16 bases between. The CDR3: CASSWTESGTEAFF. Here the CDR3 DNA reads TGTGCCAGTAGCTGGACAGAGAGTGGAACTGAAGCTTTCTTT.

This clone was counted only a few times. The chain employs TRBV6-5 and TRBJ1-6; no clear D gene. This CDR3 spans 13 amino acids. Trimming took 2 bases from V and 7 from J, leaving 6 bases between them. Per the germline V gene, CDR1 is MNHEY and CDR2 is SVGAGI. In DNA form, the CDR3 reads TGTGCCAGCAGTTACGACGGGAATTCACCCCTCCACTTT. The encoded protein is CASSYDGNSPLHF.

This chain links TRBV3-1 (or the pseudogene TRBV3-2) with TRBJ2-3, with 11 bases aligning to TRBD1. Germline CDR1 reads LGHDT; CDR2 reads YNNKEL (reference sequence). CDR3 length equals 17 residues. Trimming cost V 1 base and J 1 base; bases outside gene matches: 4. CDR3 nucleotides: TGTGCCAGCAGCCAAGGGGGGACAGGGGGTGGCACAGATACGCAGTATTTT. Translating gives CASSQGGTGGGTDTQYF.

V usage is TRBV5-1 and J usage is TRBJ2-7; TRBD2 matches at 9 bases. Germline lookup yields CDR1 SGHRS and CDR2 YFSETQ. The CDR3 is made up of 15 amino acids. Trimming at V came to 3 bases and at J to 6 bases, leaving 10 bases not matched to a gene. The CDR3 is CASSSAGGPVREQYF. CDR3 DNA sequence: TGCGCCAGCAGCTCAGCGGGAGGACCCGTCCGCGAGCAGTACTTC.

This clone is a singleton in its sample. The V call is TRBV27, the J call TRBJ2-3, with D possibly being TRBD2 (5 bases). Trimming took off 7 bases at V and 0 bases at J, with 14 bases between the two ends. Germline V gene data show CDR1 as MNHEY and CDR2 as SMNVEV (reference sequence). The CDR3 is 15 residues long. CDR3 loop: CASTFNRGSTDTQYF. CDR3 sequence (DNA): TGTGCCAGCACCTTTAATCGCGGGAGCACAGATACGCAGTATTTT.

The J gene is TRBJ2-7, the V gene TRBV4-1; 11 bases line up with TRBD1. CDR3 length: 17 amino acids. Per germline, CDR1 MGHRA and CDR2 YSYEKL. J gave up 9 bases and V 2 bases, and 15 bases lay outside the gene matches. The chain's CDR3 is CASSQTIGTGGTTGQYF. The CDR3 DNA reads TGCGCCAGCAGCCAAACTATCGGGACAGGGGGGACTACGGGGCAGTACTTC.

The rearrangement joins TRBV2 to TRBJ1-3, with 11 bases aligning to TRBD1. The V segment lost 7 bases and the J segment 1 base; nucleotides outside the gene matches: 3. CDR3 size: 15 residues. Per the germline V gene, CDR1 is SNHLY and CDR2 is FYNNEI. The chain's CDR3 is CASTGQGASGNTIYF. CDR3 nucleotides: TGTGCCAGCACCGGACAGGGGGCGTCTGGAAACACCATATATTTT.

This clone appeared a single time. The CDR3 DNA sequence: TGCGCCAGCAGCTTGGCGTCTAGCGGGGGGCAAGAGACCCAGTACTTC. Protein sequence: CASSLASSGGQETQYF. The chain links TRBV5-1 to TRBJ2-5; 11 bases match TRBD2. This CDR3 region has 16 residues. V gave up 0 bases and J gave up 2 bases; unmatched junction bases: 3. The germline V gene has CDR1 SGHRS and CDR2 YFSETQ. The variable domain in full, with the rest retrieved from reference TRBV5-1 and TRBJ2-5, is KAGVTQTPRYLIKTRGQQVTLSCSPISGHRSVSWYQQTPGQGLQFLFEYFSETQRNKGNFPGRFSGRQFSNSRSEMNVSTLELGDSALYLCASSLASSGGQETQYFGPGTRLLVL.

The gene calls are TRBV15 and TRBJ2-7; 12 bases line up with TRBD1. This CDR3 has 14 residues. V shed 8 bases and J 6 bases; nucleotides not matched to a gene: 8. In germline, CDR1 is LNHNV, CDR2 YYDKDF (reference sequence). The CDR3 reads CATSPGQGASEQYF. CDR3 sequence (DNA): TGTGCCACCTCTCCGGGACAGGGGGCTTCCGAGCAGTACTTC.

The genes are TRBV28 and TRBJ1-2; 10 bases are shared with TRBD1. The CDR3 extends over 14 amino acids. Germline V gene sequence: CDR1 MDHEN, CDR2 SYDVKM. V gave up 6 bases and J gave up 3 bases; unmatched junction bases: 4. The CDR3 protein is CASRETGGYYGYTF. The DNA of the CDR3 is TGTGCCAGCAGAGAGACAGGGGGCTACTATGGCTACACCTTC.

CDR3 in amino acids: CASSLGGTGVNQPQHF. The CDR3 coding sequence is TGTGCCAGCAGCTTAGGCGGGACAGGGGTCAATCAGCCCCAGCATTTT. The chain combines TRBV11-2 with TRBJ1-5; TRBD1 aligns across 10 bases. Germline CDR1 is SGHAT and CDR2 is FQNNGV. The CDR3 contains 16 residues. V gave up 1 base and J gave up 3 bases; unmatched junction bases: 3.

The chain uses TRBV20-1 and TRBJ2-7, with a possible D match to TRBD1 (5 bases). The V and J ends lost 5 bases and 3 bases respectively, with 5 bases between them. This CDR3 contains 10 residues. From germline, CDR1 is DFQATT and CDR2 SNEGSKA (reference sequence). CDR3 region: CSAQGYEQYF. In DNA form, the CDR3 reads TGCAGTGCTCAGGGCTACGAGCAGTACTTC.

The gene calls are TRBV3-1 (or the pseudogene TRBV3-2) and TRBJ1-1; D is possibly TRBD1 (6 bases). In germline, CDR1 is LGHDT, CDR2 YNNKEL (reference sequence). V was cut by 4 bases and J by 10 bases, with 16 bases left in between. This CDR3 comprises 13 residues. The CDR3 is CASSPGTPLGAFF. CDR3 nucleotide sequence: TGTGCCAGCAGCCCGGGGACACCGCTAGGAGCTTTCTTT.

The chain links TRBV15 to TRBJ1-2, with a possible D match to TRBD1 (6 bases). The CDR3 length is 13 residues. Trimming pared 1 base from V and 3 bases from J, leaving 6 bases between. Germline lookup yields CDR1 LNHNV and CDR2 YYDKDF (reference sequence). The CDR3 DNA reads TGTGCCACCAGCAGAGGACAGGACTATGGCTACACCTTC. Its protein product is CATSRGQDYGYTF.

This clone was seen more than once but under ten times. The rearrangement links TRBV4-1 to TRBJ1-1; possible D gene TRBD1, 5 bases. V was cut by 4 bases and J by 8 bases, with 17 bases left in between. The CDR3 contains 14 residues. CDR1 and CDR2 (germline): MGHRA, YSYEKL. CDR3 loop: CASSRGVGSSEAFF. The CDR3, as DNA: TGCGCCAGCAGCCGGGGGGTAGGGTCGTCGGAAGCTTTCTTT.

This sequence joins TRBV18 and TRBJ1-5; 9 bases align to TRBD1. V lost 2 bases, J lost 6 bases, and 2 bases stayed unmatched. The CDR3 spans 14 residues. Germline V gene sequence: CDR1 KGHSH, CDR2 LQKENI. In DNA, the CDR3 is TGTGCCAGCTCACCAGGGACAGGGATTCAGCCCCAGCATTTT. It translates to CASSPGTGIQPQHF.

The CDR3 here is CASSLIGTAGETKNIQYF. Here the CDR3 DNA reads TGTGCCAGCAGCTTAATTGGGACAGCCGGAGAGACCAAAAACATTCAGTACTTC. The chain combines TRBV7-9 with TRBJ2-4; TRBD1 aligns across 7 bases. The germline CDR1 and CDR2 sequences are SEHNR and FQNEAQ (reference sequence). The CDR3 is made up of 18 amino acids. Trimming took 2 bases from V and 2 from J; bases not matched to a gene: 12.

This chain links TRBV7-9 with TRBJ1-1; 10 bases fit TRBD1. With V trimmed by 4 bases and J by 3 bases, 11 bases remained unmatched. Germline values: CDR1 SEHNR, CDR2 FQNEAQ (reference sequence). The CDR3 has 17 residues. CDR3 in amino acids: CASSSGQGGGRDTEAFF. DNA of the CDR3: TGTGCCAGCAGCTCAGGACAGGGGGGAGGTCGGGACACTGAAGCTTTCTTT. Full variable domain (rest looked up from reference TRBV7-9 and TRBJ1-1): DTGVSQNPRHKITKRGQNVTFRCDPISEHNRLYWYRQTLGQGPEFLTYFQNEAQLEKSRLLSDRFSAERPKGSFSTLEIQRTEQGDSAMYLCASSSGQGGGRDTEAFFGQGTRLTVV.